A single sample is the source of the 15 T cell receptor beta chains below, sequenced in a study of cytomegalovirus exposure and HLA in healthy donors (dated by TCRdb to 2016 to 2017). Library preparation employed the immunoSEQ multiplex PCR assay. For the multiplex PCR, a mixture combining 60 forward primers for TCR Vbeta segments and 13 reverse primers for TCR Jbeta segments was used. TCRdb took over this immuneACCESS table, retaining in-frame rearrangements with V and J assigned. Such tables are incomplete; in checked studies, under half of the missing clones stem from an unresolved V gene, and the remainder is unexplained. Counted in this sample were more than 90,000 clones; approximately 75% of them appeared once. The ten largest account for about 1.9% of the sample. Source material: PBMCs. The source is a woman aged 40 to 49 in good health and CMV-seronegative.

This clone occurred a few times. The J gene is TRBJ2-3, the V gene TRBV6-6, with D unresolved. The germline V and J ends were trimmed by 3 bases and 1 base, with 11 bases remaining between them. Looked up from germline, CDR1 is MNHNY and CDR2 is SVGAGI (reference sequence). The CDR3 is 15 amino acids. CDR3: CASSYNLVGTDTQYF. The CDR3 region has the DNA TGTGCCAGCAGTTATAATCTAGTCGGCACAGATACGCAGTATTTT.

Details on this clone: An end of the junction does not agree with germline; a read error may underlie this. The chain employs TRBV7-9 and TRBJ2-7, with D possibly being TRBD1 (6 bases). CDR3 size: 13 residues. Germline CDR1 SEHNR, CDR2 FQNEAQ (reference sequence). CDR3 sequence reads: CSSSLEGVDEQYF. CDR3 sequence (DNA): TGTTCCAGCAGCTTAGAGGGGGTGGACGAGCAGTACTTC.

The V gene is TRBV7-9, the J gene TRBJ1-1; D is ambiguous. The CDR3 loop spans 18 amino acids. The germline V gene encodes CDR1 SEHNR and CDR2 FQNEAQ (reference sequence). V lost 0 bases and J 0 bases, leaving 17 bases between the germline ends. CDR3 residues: CASSLASSLEGMNTEAFF. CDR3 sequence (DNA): TGTGCCAGCAGCTTAGCTTCCTCCTTGGAGGGTATGAACACTGAAGCTTTCTTT.

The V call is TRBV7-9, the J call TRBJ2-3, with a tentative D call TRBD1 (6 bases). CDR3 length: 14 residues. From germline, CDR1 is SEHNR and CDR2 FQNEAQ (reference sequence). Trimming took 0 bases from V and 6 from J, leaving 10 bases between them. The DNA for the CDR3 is TGTGCCAGCAGCTTAGCCAGGGGCCGCGATACGCAGTATTTT. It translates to CASSLARGRDTQYF.

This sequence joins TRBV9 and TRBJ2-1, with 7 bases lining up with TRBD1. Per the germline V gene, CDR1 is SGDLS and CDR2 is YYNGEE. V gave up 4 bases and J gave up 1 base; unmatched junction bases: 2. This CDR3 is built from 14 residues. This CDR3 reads CASSTGVSYNEQFF. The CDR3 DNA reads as TGTGCCAGCAGCACAGGGGTATCCTACAATGAGCAGTTCTTC.

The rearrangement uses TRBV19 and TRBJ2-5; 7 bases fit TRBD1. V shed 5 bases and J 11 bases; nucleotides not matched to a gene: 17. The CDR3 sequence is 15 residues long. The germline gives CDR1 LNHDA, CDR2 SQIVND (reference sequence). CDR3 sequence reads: CASSPRQGISSEQYF. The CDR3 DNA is TGTGCCAGTAGTCCACGACAGGGTATTTCATCGGAGCAGTACTTC. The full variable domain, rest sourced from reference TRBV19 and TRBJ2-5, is DGGITQSPKYLFRKEGQNVTLSCEQNLNHDAMYWYRQDPGQGLRLIYYSQIVNDFQKGDIAEGYSVSREKKESFPLTVTSAQKNPTAFYLCASSPRQGISSEQYFGPGTRLLVL.

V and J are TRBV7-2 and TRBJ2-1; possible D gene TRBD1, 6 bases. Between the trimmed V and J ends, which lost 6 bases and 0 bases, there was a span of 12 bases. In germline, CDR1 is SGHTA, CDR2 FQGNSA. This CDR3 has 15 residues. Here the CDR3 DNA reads TGTGCCAGCAGGACGGACAGCAGCTCCTACAATGAGCAGTTCTTC. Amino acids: CASRTDSSSYNEQFF.

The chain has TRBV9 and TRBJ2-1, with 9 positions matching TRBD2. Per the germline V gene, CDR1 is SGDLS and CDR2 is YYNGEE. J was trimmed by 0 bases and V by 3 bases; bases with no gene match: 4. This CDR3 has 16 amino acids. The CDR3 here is CASSASGTLSYNEQFF. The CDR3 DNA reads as TGTGCCAGCAGCGCTAGCGGGACCCTCTCCTACAATGAGCAGTTCTTC.

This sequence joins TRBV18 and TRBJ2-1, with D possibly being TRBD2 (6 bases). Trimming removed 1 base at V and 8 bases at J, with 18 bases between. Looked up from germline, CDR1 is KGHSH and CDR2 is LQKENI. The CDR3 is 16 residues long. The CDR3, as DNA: TGTGCCAGCTCACCACTTAACGGGGGAGCGCTGCATGAGCAGTTCTTC. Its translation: CASSPLNGGALHEQFF.

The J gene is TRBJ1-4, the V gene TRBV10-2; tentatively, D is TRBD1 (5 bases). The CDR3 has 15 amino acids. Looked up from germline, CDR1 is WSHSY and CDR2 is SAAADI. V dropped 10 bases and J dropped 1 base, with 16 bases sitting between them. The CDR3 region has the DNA TGCGCCACGTCTGGGGGGAGGTTAACTAATGAAAAACTGTTTTTT. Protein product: CATSGGRLTNEKLFF.

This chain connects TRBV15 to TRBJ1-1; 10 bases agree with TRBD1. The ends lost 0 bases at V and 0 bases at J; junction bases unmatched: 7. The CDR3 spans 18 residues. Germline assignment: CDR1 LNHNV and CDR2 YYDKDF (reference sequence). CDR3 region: CATSRDWTGGSMNTEAFF. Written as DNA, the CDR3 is TGTGCCACCAGCAGAGATTGGACAGGGGGGAGCATGAACACTGAAGCTTTCTTT.

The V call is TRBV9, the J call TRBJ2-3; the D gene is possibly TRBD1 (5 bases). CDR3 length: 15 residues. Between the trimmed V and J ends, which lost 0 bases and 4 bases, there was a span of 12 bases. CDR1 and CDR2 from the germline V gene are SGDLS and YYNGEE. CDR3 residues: CASSVGVRGSDTQYF. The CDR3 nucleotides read TGTGCCAGCAGCGTAGGGGTTAGGGGTTCAGATACGCAGTATTTT.

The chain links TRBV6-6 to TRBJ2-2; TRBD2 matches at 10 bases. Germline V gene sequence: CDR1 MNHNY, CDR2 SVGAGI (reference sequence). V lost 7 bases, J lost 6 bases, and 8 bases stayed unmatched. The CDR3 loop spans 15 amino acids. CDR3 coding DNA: TGTGCCAGCACCCGGGGGACTAGCGCGGCCGGGGAGCTGTTTTTT. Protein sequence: CASTRGTSAAGELFF.

The CDR3 protein is CASSLSGGAVEQYF. The CDR3 coding sequence is TGTGCCAGCAGCTTGAGCGGGGGGGCCGTCGAGCAGTACTTC. This chain uses TRBV7-2 with TRBJ2-7; TRBD2 aligns across 10 bases. Germline loops: CDR1 SGHTA, CDR2 FQGNSA. CDR3 length equals 14 residues. J was trimmed by 6 bases and V by 3 bases; bases with no gene match: 5. Looking up the rest from reference TRBV7-2 and TRBJ2-7 gives the full variable domain: GAGVSQSPSNKVTEKGKDVELRCDPISGHTALYWYRQSLGQGLEFLIYFQGNSAPDKSGLPSDRFSAERTGGSVSTLTIQRTQQEDSAVYLCASSLSGGAVEQYFGPGTRLTVT.

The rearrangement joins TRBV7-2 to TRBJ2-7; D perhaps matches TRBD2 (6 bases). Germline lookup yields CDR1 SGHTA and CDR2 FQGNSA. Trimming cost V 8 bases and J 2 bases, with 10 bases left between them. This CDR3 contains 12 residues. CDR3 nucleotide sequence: TGTGCCAGCTCGGGGGAAACCTACGAGCAGTACTTC. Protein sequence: CASSGETYEQYF.